Following are 15 T cell receptor beta chains from one sample sequenced in a study of siplizumab effects on memory and regulatory T cells. TCRdb keeps only in-frame clones here, not all; method: immunoSEQ multiplex PCR. The table has 100,000 or so clones, about nine tenths seen once. The source material was non-Treg CD4+ T cells sorted from blood. Receptors originate from a human donor in good health.

The V call is TRBV25-1, the J call TRBJ2-7; D gene unclear. The V end was cut by 8 bases, the J end by 3 bases, with 8 bases between. The CDR3 runs to 11 residues. CDR1 and CDR2 from the germline V gene are MGHDK and SYGVNS. CDR3 sequence reads: CASVSGYEQYF. The CDR3, as DNA: TGTGCCAGCGTCAGTGGCTACGAGCAGTACTTC.

The rearrangement joins TRBV7-9 to TRBJ2-1; 10 bases fit TRBD1. The CDR3 totals 14 residues. The trim removed 5 bases at V and 6 bases at J, leaving 4 bases unmatched. Germline V gene lookup returns CDR1 SEHNR and CDR2 FQNEAQ (reference sequence). The CDR3 sequence: CASSPWTGGNEQFF. CDR3 nucleotides: TGTGCCAGCAGCCCTTGGACAGGGGGCAATGAGCAGTTCTTC.

V and J are TRBV19 and TRBJ1-1; 9 bases map to TRBD1. V lost 4 bases, J lost 5 bases, and 8 bases stayed unmatched. CDR3 length equals 15 residues. From germline, CDR1 is LNHDA and CDR2 SQIVND (reference sequence). The CDR3 sequence is CASSTPRTGVTEAFF. CDR3 DNA sequence: TGTGCCAGTAGTACTCCGAGGACAGGGGTTACTGAAGCTTTCTTT. Full variable domain (rest looked up from reference TRBV19 and TRBJ1-1): DGGITQSPKYLFRKEGQNVTLSCEQNLNHDAMYWYRQDPGQGLRLIYYSQIVNDFQKGDIAEGYSVSREKKESFPLTVTSAQKNPTAFYLCASSTPRTGVTEAFFGQGTRLTVV.

The rearrangement links TRBV11-3 to TRBJ2-2; a weak D match, TRBD2 (6 bases). Deletions cut 3 bases from V and 4 bases from J, with 12 bases between. The CDR3 extends over 15 amino acids. From germline, CDR1 is SGHNT and CDR2 YENEEA. CDR3 in DNA: TGTGCCAGCAGCTTGACGGGAGTGGGCACCGGGGAGCTGTTTTTT. Residues: CASSLTGVGTGELFF.

This chain uses TRBV30 with TRBJ2-2; 7 bases are a match to TRBD2. Germline trimming cut 0 bases from V and 2 bases from J; bases unmatched to any gene: 9. The CDR3 runs to 17 residues. Germline V CDR1 and CDR2: GTSNPN, SVGIG (reference sequence). CDR3 bases: TGTGCCTGGAGTGTATTGCTCGGGAGGCCTAACACCGGGGAGCTGTTTTTT. It translates to CAWSVLLGRPNTGELFF.

A note on this clone: Sequence at one end of the junction differs from germline and may be a read error. V and J are TRBV7-7 and TRBJ2-5, with 8 bases matching TRBD1. Per germline, CDR1 SSHAT and CDR2 FNYEAQ (reference sequence). The CDR3 is made up of 15 amino acids. CDR3 in amino acids: CASSSLVTGAGTQYF. In nucleotides, the CDR3 is TGTGCTAGCAGCTCACTCGTGACAGGGGCGGGGACCCAGTACTTC.

The CDR3 spells CASSRESYNEQFF. The CDR3 DNA is TGCGCCAGCAGTCGGGAGTCCTACAATGAGCAGTTCTTC. V is TRBV5-1 and J is TRBJ2-1, with D perhaps matching TRBD2 (6 bases). The ends were cut back, 5 bases at V and 1 base at J, with 7 bases in the middle. In germline, CDR1 is SGHRS, CDR2 YFSETQ. This CDR3 spans 13 amino acids.

The J gene is TRBJ2-1, the V gene TRBV7-6; 8 nucleotides line up with TRBD2. The CDR3 consists of 12 residues. Germline V gene data show CDR1 as SGHVS and CDR2 as FNYEAQ. Germline trimming cut 5 bases from V and 10 bases from J; bases unmatched to any gene: 4. The CDR3 sequence is CASSPRLAEQFF. The CDR3 DNA is TGTGCCAGCAGCCCGCGACTAGCGGAGCAGTTCTTC.

The J gene is TRBJ1-4, the V gene TRBV18, with D perhaps TRBD1 (6 bases). This CDR3 has 16 residues. V lost 6 bases and J lost 4, with 18 bases in between. Germline CDR1 is KGHSH and CDR2 is LQKENI. The CDR3 nucleotides read TGTGCCAGCTCTACCACCCCGGGGGCGGGTAATGAAAAACTGTTTTTT. Its translation is CASSTTPGAGNEKLFF.

The chain uses TRBV5-4 and TRBJ2-2, with unresolved D. There are 13 residues in the CDR3. Between the trimmed V and J ends, which lost 0 bases and 4 bases, there was a span of 4 bases. Germline assignment: CDR1 SGHNT and CDR2 YYREEE (reference sequence). The CDR3 bases are TGTGCCAGCAGCTTGGTCGGCACCGGGGAGCTGTTTTTT. Translated, it gives CASSLVGTGELFF.

The rearrangement joins TRBV6-1 to TRBJ2-1; no reliable D call. The V gene lost 3 bases and the J gene lost 9 bases, with 9 bases spanning the gap. The CDR3 is made up of 12 amino acids. Germline V gene data show CDR1 as MNHNS and CDR2 as SASEGT. CDR3 sequence: CASSDLFSEQFF. CDR3 sequence (DNA): TGTGCCAGCAGTGACTTGTTCAGTGAGCAGTTCTTC.

The chain uses TRBV9 and TRBJ2-1; D may correspond to TRBD1 or TRBD2 (5 bases each). Germline V lookup: CDR1 SGDLS, CDR2 YYNGEE. The CDR3 extends over 16 amino acids. V shed 0 bases and J shed 4 bases, with 14 bases lying between them. The CDR3 DNA reads as TGTGCCAGCAGCGTAGTAGGGGACGGAAGATACAATGAGCAGTTCTTC. Protein: CASSVVGDGRYNEQFF.

On this clone: Since a much larger clone is just one base distant, this may be a read error. This sequence joins TRBV5-4 and TRBJ2-1; 8 positions match TRBD2. Germline trimming cut 3 bases from V and 7 bases from J; bases unmatched to any gene: 3. The germline CDR1 and CDR2 sequences are SGHNT and YYREEE (reference sequence). The CDR3 length is 13 residues. This CDR3 is CASSSLAGNEQFF. CDR3 bases: TGTGCCAGCAGCTCGCTAGCGGGTAATGAGCAGTTCTTC.

The rearrangement joins TRBV4-2 to TRBJ2-3; tentatively, D is TRBD2 (6 bases). The CDR3 runs 14 residues. Trimming removed 1 base from V and 2 bases from J, with 7 bases in between. Looked up from germline, CDR1 is LGHNA and CDR2 is YNFKEQ. The CDR3 sequence is CASSQGDFTDTQYF. The CDR3 region has the DNA TGTGCCAGCAGCCAAGGGGACTTCACAGATACGCAGTATTTT.

This clone was seen only a few times. The V and J genes are TRBV2 and TRBJ2-5, with a weak D call TRBD2 (6 bases). Germline lookup yields CDR1 SNHLY and CDR2 FYNNEI. CDR3 length equals 13 residues. V was clipped by 6 bases and J by 5 bases, with 13 bases between them. The CDR3 reads CASRPGDGETQYF. DNA of the CDR3: TGTGCCAGCAGGCCGGGAGATGGGGAGACCCAGTACTTC.